The 2 T cell receptor beta chains listed next were all sequenced from one sample in a study of blood T cell repertoires in COVID-19. Produced via immunoSEQ multiplex PCR; TCRdb's table is partial and in-frame only. The data hold roughly 280,000 clones, with 85% to 90% observed a single time. The sequencing input was PBMCs or T cells enriched from blood (not recorded which). These receptors originate from a woman in her 30s with acute COVID-19.

This chain connects TRBV27 to TRBJ2-1; D ambiguous. The CDR3 spans 17 residues. The V gene lost 0 bases and the J gene lost 2 bases, with 14 bases spanning the gap. CDR1 is MNHEY, CDR2 SMNVEV, per germline (reference sequence). The CDR3 DNA follows: TGTGCCAGCAGTTTATCAATAGGCGGAGAACCCTACAATGAGCAGTTCTTC. This codes for CASSLSIGGEPYNEQFF.

V is TRBV6-5 and J is TRBJ1-3; D is unclear. This CDR3 is 14 amino acids long. Trimming shortened V by 8 bases and J by 0 bases, and 11 bases separated the two germline ends. CDR1 and CDR2 from the germline V gene are MNHEY and SVGAGI. CDR3 region: CASESPRSGNTIYF. CDR3 DNA: TGTGCCAGCGAGTCCCCCCGCTCTGGAAACACCATATATTTT.